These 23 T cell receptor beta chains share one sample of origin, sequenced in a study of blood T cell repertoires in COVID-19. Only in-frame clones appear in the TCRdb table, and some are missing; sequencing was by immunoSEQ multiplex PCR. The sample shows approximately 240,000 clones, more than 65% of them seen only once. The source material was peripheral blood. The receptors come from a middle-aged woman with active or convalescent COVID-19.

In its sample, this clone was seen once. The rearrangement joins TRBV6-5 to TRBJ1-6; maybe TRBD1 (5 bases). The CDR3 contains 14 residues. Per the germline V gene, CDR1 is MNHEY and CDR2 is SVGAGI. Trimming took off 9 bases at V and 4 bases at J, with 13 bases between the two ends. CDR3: CASTTGNYNSPLHF. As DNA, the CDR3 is TGTGCCAGTACCACAGGCAATTATAATTCACCCCTCCACTTT.

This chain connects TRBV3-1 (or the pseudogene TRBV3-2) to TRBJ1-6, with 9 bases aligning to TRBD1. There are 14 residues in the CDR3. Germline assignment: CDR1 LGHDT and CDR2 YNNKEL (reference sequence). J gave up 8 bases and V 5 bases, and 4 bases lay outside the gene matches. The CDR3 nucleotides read TGTGCCAGCAGCTTGGACAGGGGTGATTCACCCCTCCACTTT. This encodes CASSLDRGDSPLHF.

CDR3: CASSQEAFQETQYF. The CDR3 coding sequence is TGTGCCAGCAGCCAAGAGGCCTTCCAAGAGACCCAGTACTTC. The chain uses TRBV3-1 (or the pseudogene TRBV3-2) and TRBJ2-5; unclear D gene. Germline loops: CDR1 LGHDT, CDR2 YNNKEL (reference sequence). With 0 bases removed from V and 1 base from J, the gap between germline ends came to 6 bases. The CDR3 runs 14 residues.

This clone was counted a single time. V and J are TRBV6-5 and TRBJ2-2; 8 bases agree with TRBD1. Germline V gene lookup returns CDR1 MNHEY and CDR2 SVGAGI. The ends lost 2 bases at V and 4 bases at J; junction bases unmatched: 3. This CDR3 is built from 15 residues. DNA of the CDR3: TGTGCCAGCAGTTACGGACAGGGTTTCACCGGGGAGCTGTTTTTT. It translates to CASSYGQGFTGELFF.

In DNA, the CDR3 is TGTGCCAGCGCTTCAGGGGCTCTCACCTTCTCAACCTACGAGCAGTACTTC. Encoded protein: CASASGALTFSTYEQYF. The V gene is TRBV27, the J gene TRBJ2-7; a weak D match, TRBD1 (6 bases). V was shortened by 8 bases and J by 2 bases, with 25 bases between the two germline ends. CDR1 and CDR2 (germline): MNHEY, SMNVEV (reference sequence). This CDR3 has 17 residues.

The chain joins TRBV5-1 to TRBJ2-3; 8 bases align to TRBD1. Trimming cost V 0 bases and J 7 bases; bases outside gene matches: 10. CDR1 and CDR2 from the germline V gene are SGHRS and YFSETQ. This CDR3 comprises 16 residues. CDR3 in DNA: TGCGCCAGCAGCTTGGCTGGGGACAGGCCCTTTAATACGCAGTATTTT. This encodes CASSLAGDRPFNTQYF.

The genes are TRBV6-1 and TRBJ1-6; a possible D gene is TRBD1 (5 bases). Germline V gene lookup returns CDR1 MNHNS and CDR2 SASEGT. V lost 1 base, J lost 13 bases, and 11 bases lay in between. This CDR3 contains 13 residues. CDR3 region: CASSEDRGTPLHF. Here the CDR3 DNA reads TGTGCCAGCAGTGAAGATCGCGGGACTCCCCTCCACTTT.

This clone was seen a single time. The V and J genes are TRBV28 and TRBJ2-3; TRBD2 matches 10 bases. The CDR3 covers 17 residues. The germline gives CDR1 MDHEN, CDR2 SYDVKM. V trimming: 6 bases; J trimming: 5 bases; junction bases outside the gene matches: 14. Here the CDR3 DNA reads TGTGCCAGCAGCCCCGGGAGAGCGGGGGGGCAAGTAGATACGCAGTATTTT. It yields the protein CASSPGRAGGQVDTQYF.

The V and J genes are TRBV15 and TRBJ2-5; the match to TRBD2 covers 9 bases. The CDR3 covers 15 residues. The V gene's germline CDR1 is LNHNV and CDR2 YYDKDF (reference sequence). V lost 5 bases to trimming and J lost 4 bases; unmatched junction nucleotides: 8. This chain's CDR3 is CATSDHSGGAETQYF. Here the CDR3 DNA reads TGTGCCACCAGCGATCATAGCGGGGGTGCAGAGACCCAGTACTTC.

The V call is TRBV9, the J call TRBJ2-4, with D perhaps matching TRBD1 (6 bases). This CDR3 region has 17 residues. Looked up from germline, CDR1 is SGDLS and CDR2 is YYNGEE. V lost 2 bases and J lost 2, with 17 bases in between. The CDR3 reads CASSVETGSPTKNIQYF. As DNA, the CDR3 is TGTGCCAGCAGCGTCGAAACAGGGAGCCCTACCAAAAACATTCAGTACTTC.

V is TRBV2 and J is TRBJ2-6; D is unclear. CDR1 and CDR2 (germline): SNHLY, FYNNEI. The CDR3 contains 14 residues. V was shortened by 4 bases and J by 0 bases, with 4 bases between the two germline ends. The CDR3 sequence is CASSVSSGANVLTF. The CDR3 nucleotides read TGTGCCAGCAGTGTTAGCTCTGGGGCCAACGTCCTGACTTTC.

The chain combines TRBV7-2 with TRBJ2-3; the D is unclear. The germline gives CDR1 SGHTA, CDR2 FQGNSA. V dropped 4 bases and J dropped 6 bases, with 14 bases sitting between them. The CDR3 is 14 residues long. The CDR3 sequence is CASSSYRVGDTQYF. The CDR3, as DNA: TGTGCCAGCAGCTCGTACCGGGTTGGCGATACGCAGTATTTT.

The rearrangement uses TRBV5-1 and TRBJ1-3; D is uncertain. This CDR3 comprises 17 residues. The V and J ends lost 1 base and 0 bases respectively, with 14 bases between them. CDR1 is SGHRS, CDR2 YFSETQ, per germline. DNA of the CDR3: TGCGCCAGCAGCTTGACCCCGGGTACTAACTCTGGAAACACCATATATTTT. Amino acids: CASSLTPGTNSGNTIYF.

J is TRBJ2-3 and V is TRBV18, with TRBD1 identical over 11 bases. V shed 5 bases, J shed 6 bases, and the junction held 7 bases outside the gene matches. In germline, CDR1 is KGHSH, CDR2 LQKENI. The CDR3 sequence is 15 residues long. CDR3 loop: CASSLSDRGHDTQYF. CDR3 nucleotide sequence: TGTGCCAGCTCATTATCGGACAGGGGGCACGATACGCAGTATTTT.

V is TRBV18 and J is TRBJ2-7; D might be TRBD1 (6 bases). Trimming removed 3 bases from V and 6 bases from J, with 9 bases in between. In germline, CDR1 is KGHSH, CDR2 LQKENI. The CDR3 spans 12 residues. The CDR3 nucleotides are TGTGCCAGCTCACCGGAAGGGGGCGAGCAGTACTTC. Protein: CASSPEGGEQYF.

This CDR3 is CSVLRGGIVTEAFF. CDR3 in DNA: TGCAGCGTTCTGCGGGGCGGAATAGTCACTGAAGCTTTCTTT. V and J are TRBV29-1 and TRBJ1-1; D possibly corresponds to TRBD1 (5 bases). The CDR3 has 14 residues. CDR1 is SQVTM and CDR2 is ANQGSEA in the germline V gene. V gave up 5 bases and J gave up 4 bases, with 17 bases separating them. Variable domain in full (rest from reference TRBV29-1 and TRBJ1-1): SAVISQKPSRDICQRGTSLTIQCQVDSQVTMMFWYRQQPGQSLTLIATANQGSEATYESGFVIDKFPISRPNLTFSTLTVSNMSPEDSSIYLCSVLRGGIVTEAFFGQGTRLTVV.

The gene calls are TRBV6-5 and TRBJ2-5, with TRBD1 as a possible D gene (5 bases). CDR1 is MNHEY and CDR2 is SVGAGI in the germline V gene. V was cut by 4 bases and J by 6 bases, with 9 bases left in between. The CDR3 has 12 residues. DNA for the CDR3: TGTGCCAGCAGTTCTGGGGCGAAGACCCAGTACTTC. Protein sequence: CASSSGAKTQYF.

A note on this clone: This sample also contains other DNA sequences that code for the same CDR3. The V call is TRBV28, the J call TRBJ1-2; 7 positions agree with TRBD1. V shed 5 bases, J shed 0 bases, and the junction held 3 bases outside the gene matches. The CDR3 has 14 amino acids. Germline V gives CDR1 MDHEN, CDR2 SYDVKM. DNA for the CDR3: TGTGCCAGCAGTCCGGGACAGTCTAACTATGGCTACACCTTC. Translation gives CASSPGQSNYGYTF.

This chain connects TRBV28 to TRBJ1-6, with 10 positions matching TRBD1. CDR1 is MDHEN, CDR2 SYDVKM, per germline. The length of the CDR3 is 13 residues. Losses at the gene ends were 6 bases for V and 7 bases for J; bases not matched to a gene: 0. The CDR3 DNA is TGTGCCAGCAGGACAGGGGGCAATTCACCCCTCCACTTT. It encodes CASRTGGNSPLHF.

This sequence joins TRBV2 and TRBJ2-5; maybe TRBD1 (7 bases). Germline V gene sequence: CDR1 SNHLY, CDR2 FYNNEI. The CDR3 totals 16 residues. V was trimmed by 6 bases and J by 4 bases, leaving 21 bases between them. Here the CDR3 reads CASSASTGARGETQYF. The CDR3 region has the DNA TGTGCCAGCAGCGCCTCCACAGGGGCGCGGGGAGAGACCCAGTACTTC. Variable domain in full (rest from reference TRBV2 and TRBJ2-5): EPEVTQTPSHQVTQMGQEVILRCVPISNHLYFYWYRQILGQKVEFLVSFYNNEISEKSEIFDDQFSVERPDGSNFTLKIRSTKLEDSAMYFCASSASTGARGETQYFGPGTRLLVL.

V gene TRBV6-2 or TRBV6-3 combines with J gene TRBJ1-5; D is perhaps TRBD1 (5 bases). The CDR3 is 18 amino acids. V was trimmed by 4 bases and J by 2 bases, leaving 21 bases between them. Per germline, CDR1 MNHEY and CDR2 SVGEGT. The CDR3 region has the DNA TGTGCCAGCAGTTCCCCGGGAGGGGCAATTACGGGCAATCAGCCCCAGCATTTT. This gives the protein CASSSPGGAITGNQPQHF.

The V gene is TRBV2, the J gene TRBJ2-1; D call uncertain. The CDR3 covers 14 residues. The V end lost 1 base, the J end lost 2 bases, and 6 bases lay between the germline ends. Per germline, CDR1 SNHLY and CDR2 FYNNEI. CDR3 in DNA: TGTGCCAGCAGTGAAGGGCCCCCCTACAATGAGCAGTTCTTC. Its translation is CASSEGPPYNEQFF.

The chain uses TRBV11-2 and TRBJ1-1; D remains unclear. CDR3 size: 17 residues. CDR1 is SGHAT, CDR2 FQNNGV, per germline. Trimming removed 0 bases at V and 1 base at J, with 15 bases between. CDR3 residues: CASSLDRQAPKNTEAFF. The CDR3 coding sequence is TGTGCCAGCAGCTTAGATCGGCAGGCCCCTAAGAACACTGAAGCTTTCTTT.